The next 10 T cell receptor beta chains were all read from a single sample in a study of shared clonotypes between healthy human individuals. CD45RO-negative cells were positively selected for CCR7, leaving out terminally differentiated effector memory CD45RA+ cells. Produced via immunoSEQ multiplex PCR; TCRdb's table is partial and in-frame only. The top ten hold approximately 1.6% of the sample, which has approximately 1.9 million clones, roughly 93% seen once. Specimen: naive CD8+ T cells from PBMCs. These receptors all come from a young man in good health. Some clones in this sample may be carry-over from other donors' samples.

This sequence joins TRBV11-2 and TRBJ2-3, with a tentative D call TRBD2 (6 bases). The CDR3 has 16 residues. The germline CDR1 and CDR2 sequences are SGHAT and FQNNGV. V was trimmed by 0 bases and J by 8 bases, leaving 18 bases between them. CDR3 protein: CASSLESWGPGGTQYF. The CDR3 DNA follows: TGTGCCAGCAGCTTAGAGAGCTGGGGACCCGGGGGTACGCAGTATTTT.

The chain has TRBV9 and TRBJ1-2; D is ambiguous. V gave up 3 bases and J gave up 0 bases, with 9 bases separating them. This CDR3 is 14 amino acids long. The germline gives CDR1 SGDLS, CDR2 YYNGEE. The CDR3 DNA is TGTGCCAGCAGCGGTCCTACACCTAACTATGGCTACACCTTC. It codes for CASSGPTPNYGYTF.

This chain uses TRBV9 with TRBJ1-5; D may be TRBD1 (6 bases). CDR1 and CDR2 (germline): SGDLS, YYNGEE. V was trimmed by 0 bases and J by 7 bases, leaving 14 bases between them. This CDR3 is 15 amino acids long. CDR3 DNA: TGTGCCAGCAGCGTAGATGGGGGGGCCGGGCAGCCCCAGCATTTT. Protein product: CASSVDGGAGQPQHF.

CDR3 bases: TGTGCCAGCAGTTACTCGGCGGGACACTCCTACGAGCAGTACTTC. It encodes CASSYSAGHSYEQYF. The rearrangement uses TRBV6-6 and TRBJ2-7; D tentatively reads TRBD1 or TRBD2 (6 bases each). This CDR3 comprises 15 residues. Germline V gene sequence: CDR1 MNHNY, CDR2 SVGAGI (reference sequence). The ends were cut back, 0 bases at V and 0 bases at J, with 9 bases in the middle.

The chain is built from TRBV27 and TRBJ2-2; the match to TRBD2 covers 7 bases. Per the germline V gene, CDR1 is MNHEY and CDR2 is SMNVEV (reference sequence). The CDR3 consists of 17 residues. J gave up 3 bases and V 6 bases, and 13 bases lay outside the gene matches. For the CDR3, the DNA is TGTGCCAGCAGAACTTTATCGAGCGGGACCGACACCGGGGAGCTGTTTTTT. Its translation is CASRTLSSGTDTGELFF.

The chain is built from TRBV27 and TRBJ2-1; maybe TRBD2 (5 bases). Germline CDR1 is MNHEY and CDR2 is SMNVEV (reference sequence). The CDR3 is made up of 16 amino acids. V lost 1 base, J lost 0 bases, and 10 bases lay in between. The CDR3: CASSLFWESSYNEQFF. CDR3 sequence (DNA): TGTGCCAGCAGTTTATTCTGGGAGAGCTCCTACAATGAGCAGTTCTTC.

This rearrangement joins TRBV10-3 to TRBJ2-5, with 7 bases matching TRBD2. The CDR3 covers 16 residues. Germline assignment: CDR1 ENHRY and CDR2 SYGVKD. V was clipped by 3 bases and J by 0 bases; unmatched bases: 7. CDR3 sequence: CAISERGRAHQETQYF. CDR3 nucleotides: TGTGCCATCAGTGAACGTGGGAGGGCCCACCAAGAGACCCAGTACTTC.

As concerns this clone: Other DNA sequences in the same sample also yield this CDR3. The chain carries TRBV28 and TRBJ1-3; D remains ambiguous. Germline values: CDR1 MDHEN, CDR2 SYDVKM. The CDR3 has 14 amino acids. V dropped 2 bases and J dropped 2 bases, with 7 bases sitting between them. The CDR3 DNA is TGTGCCAGCAGTTTACTGGGAGCTGGAAACACCATATATTTT. It yields the protein CASSLLGAGNTIYF.

The chain has TRBV6-5 and TRBJ1-2; 8 bases fit TRBD1. Germline-derived CDR1 and CDR2 are MNHEY and SVGAGI. V was pared by 0 bases and J by 8 bases, with 11 bases of the junction left unmatched. The CDR3 length is 16 residues. The CDR3 loop reads CASSYSTSGTGHGYTF. CDR3 nucleotides: TGTGCCAGCAGTTACTCGACGTCCGGGACAGGCCACGGCTACACCTTC.

Points on this clone: Other DNA sequences within the sample encode an identical CDR3. The V and J genes are TRBV5-4 and TRBJ2-2; D is undetermined. V was shortened by 0 bases and J by 7 bases, with 4 bases between the two germline ends. Germline-derived CDR1 and CDR2 are SGHNT and YYREEE (reference sequence). CDR3 length equals 12 residues. The CDR3 loop reads CASSLGVGELFF. CDR3 in DNA: TGTGCCAGCAGCTTGGGGGTCGGGGAGCTGTTTTTT. The full variable domain, in which reference TRBV5-4 and TRBJ2-2 provide the parts outside the CDR3, is ETGVTQSPTHLIKTRGQQVTLRCSSQSGHNTVSWYQQALGQGPQFIFQYYREEENGRGNFPPRFSGLQFPNYSSELNVNALELDDSALYLCASSLGVGELFFGEGSRLTVL.